This T cell receptor beta chain appears in the sequencing data of a study of T-cell memory formation after mild COVID-19. General study results and limits: Most CD4+ clones that shrank were in CM and EM, while CD8+ ones turned up in EMRA. Among clones contracting day 15 to 85, CD4/CD8 was balanced, whereas later expanders leaned CD4+. Day 37-peaking second-wave clones had unconfirmed SARS-CoV-2 specificity.

On this clonotype itself: The target antigen is unknown.

One entry per CDR3 protein results from TCRdb running MiXCR on the 5' RACE reads. Among about 290,000 distinct CDR3 sequences, more than 15% were seen once, and the ten largest hold approximately 23%. This CDR3 is 16 amino acids long. Germline CDR1 is MGHRA and CDR2 is YSYEKL. V shed 0 bases and J shed 12 bases, with 20 bases lying between them. This chain links TRBV4-1 with TRBJ1-4; D gene unclear. The sample comprised PBMCs or a T cell subset sorted from them (not recorded which). This TCR came from a man aged 18 to 29 who had mild COVID-19 (a few samples of this study predate the infection). Cell type and time point are not known. CDR3 region: CASSQERARALWQLFF. The CDR3, as DNA: TGCGCCAGCAGCCAAGAACGGGCACGGGCGTTGTGGCAACTGTTTTTT.